This TCR beta chain was identified in a study of blood T cell repertoires in COVID-19. About the study: COVID-19 samples collected from the United States, Italy and Spain covered acute and convalescent phases. Sources were T cells, B-cell-depleted T cells, or PBMCs; the material itself was cDNA or gDNA.

Using immunoSEQ multiplex PCR, the repertoire was profiled, and TCRdb retains in-frame clones only, with some absent. The table shows about 200,000 clones, with 86% occurring only once. The length of the CDR3 is 13 residues. The germline V gene has CDR1 MNHEY and CDR2 SVGAGI. Trimming removed 7 bases at V and 2 bases at J, with 10 bases between. Participants' reported clinical history set cohort assignment. This clonotype was obtained from a man aged 35-49 years with acute COVID-19. The chain uses TRBV6-5 and TRBJ2-3; D is unclear. Sequenced input: PBMCs or T cells enriched from blood (not recorded which). DNA for the CDR3: TGTGCCAGCAACAACCCGAACACAGATACGCAGTATTTT. It yields the protein CASNNPNTDTQYF.